A selection of T cell receptor beta chains follows, all from one sample in a study of cytomegalovirus exposure and HLA in healthy donors. TCRdb's table, derived via immunoSEQ multiplex PCR, lists solely in-frame clones and lacks some. The sample's table shows approximately 110,000 clones. The sequencing input was PBMCs. Source of these receptors: a man under 40 in good health and CMV-seronegative. The CDR3 runs from the conserved cysteine through the conserved F or W. The order of the fields is D gene, CDR3 length, V gene, J gene, CDR3 protein. A D gene is named only where the DNA matches it firmly.

.,12,TRBV7-9,TRBJ2-7,CASNLQGSEQYF
TRBD1,14,TRBV7-8,TRBJ2-5,CASSPQGGAETQYF
.,14,TRBV6-6,TRBJ1-2,CASSYQDGGDGYTF
.,14,TRBV11-2,TRBJ2-2,CASSLDRGTGELFF
TRBD1,14,TRBV18,TRBJ1-2,CASSPPGTGSGYTF
TRBD1,15,TRBV30,TRBJ1-4,CAWSVGAGGKEKLFF
TRBD2,16,TRBV5-1,TRBJ2-1,CASSKGLAGGPDEQFF
TRBD2,14,TRBV4-1,TRBJ2-1,CASSQGWVAGSRVF
.,15,TRBV5-1,TRBJ1-1,CASSQTTDMNTEAFF
TRBD2,16,TRBV5-1,TRBJ2-1,CASSSRPGRVKEEQFF
.,16,TRBV5-1,TRBJ2-5,CASSDPLDRNQETQYF
TRBD2,15,TRBV5-6,TRBJ2-1,CASSFGRGSYNEQFF
.,15,TRBV11-2,TRBJ2-7,CASSFESGQAYEQYF
.,15,TRBV6-6,TRBJ1-1,CASSYEAGSILEAFF